The clone carrying this T cell receptor (beta chain) appeared once. This specimen belongs to a study of blood T cell repertoires in COVID-19. Looking at the study overall: The United States, Italy and Spain provided the acute and convalescent COVID-19 samples. Sample material is recorded as cDNA or gDNA derived from T cells, B-cell-depleted T cells, or PBMCs.

In the study's own analysis: Amplification of reference gene primers provided the estimated nucleated cell counts. Libraries were prepared by immunoSEQ multiplex PCR; TCRdb keeps only in-frame clonotypes and omits some of them. V and J calls and clone size are given by that table; D and trimming were obtained from the DNA. The sample includes about 68,000 clones, around nine tenths seen only once; the top ten take around 7%. CDR1 and CDR2 (germline): LGHNA, YNFKEQ. The CDR3 has 15 residues. Trimming took 0 bases from V and 7 from J, leaving 13 bases between them. This chain joins TRBV4-2 and TRBJ1-5; D remains unclear. This TCR came from a man aged 35 to 55 with COVID-19, enrolled during active disease. The sample consisted of peripheral blood. CDR3 region: CASSQEPDFGQPQHF. The CDR3 DNA is TGTGCCAGCAGCCAAGAACCCGACTTTGGCCAGCCCCAGCATTTT.